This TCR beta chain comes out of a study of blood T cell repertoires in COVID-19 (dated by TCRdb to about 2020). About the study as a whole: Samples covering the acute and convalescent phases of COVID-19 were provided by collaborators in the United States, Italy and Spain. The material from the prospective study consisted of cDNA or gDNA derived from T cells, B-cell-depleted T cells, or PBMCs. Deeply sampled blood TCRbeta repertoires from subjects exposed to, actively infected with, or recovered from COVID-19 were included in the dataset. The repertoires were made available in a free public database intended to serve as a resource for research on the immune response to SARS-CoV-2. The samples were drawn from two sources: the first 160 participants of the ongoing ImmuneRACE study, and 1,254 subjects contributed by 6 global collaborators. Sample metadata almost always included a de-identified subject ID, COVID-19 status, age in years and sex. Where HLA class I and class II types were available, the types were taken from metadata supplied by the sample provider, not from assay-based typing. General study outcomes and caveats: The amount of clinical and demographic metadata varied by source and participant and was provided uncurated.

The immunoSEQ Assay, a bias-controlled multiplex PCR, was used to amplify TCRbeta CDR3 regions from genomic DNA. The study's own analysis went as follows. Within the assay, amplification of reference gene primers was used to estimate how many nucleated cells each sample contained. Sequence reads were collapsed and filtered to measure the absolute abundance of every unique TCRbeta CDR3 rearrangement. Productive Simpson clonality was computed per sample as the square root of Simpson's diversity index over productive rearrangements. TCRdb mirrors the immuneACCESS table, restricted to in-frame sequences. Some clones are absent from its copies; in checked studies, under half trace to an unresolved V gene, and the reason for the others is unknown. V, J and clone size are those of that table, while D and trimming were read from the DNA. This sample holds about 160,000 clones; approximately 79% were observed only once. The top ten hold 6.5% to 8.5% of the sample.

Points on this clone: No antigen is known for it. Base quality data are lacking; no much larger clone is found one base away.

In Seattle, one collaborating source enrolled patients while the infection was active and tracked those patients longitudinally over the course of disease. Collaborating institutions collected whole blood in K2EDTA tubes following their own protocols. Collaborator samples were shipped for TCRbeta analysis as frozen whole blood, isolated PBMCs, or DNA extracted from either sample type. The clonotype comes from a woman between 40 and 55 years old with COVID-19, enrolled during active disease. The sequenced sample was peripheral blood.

The CDR3 reads as follows: CASSVAGAGGLNEQFF. The nucleotide sequence reads as follows: TGTGCCAGCAGCGTAGCAGGAGCGGGGGGGCTTAATGAGCAGTTCTTC. The chain uses TRBV9 and TRBJ2-1; TRBD2 agrees with 10 junctional bases. From cysteine to phenylalanine, the CDR3 is 16 amino acids long. CDR3 DNA is the only sequence kept; it has 48 bases, read in frame from the first base. Clipping removes 0 bases from V and 7 bases from J, with 7 as the unmatched junction base count. For CDR1 and CDR2, the germline V gene lists SGDLS and YYNGEE.